The source of this T cell receptor beta chain is a study of CD8 T cells in Susac syndrome. The V end lost 0 bases, the J end lost 0 bases, and 11 bases lay between the germline ends. The CDR3 runs to 17 residues. Germline V CDR1 and CDR2: LGHNA, YNFKEQ. RNA totalling roughly 0.45 to 1 ug underwent reverse transcription with random hexamers. MiXCR, run by TCRdb on the immunoSEQ multiplex PCR reads, gives a single entry per CDR3 protein. Of about 120,000 distinct CDR3 sequences listed, under 96% were seen once; the top ten hold about 0.13%. The chain combines TRBV4-2 with TRBJ2-2; possibly TRBD2 for D (5 bases). This TCR was sampled from a human donor with Susac syndrome. The sequencing sample was made of CD4+ T cells from PBMCs. CDR3 sequence reads: CASSQELRRTNTGELFF. The CDR3 nucleotides read TGTGCCAGCAGCCAAGAACTCAGGAGGACGAACACCGGGGAGCTGTTTTTT.